These 28 T cell receptor beta chains share one sample of origin, sequenced in a study of cytomegalovirus exposure and HLA in healthy donors. The PCR contained 60 Vbeta and 13 Jbeta primers. Sequencing was performed with immunoSEQ multiplex PCR; in TCRdb, only in-frame clones are kept and a portion is missing. The sample has 200,000 to 250,000 clones, more than 65% seen once. The sample was PBMCs. Every receptor here comes from a woman aged 25 to 39 in good health and CMV-seronegative.

This rearrangement joins TRBV10-2 to TRBJ2-3; 15 nucleotides match TRBD2. V lost 3 bases, J lost 5 bases, and 12 bases stayed unmatched. CDR3 size: 19 residues. The germline V gene has CDR1 WSHSY and CDR2 SAAADI. The CDR3 nucleotides read TGCGCCAGCAGTGAATATGGACTAGCGGGAGGGGTGGGCAAAGATACGCAGTATTTT. Amino acid sequence: CASSEYGLAGGVGKDTQYF.

This clone has just one count. J is TRBJ2-1 and V is TRBV27; 7 bases align to TRBD1. V lost 7 bases and J lost 1; bases outside the gene matches: 4. CDR1 is MNHEY and CDR2 is SMNVEV in the germline V gene (reference sequence). There are 14 residues in the CDR3. This CDR3 reads CASTRQGSYNEQFF. The CDR3 nucleotides read TGTGCCAGCACTCGACAGGGATCCTACAATGAGCAGTTCTTC.

The chain recombines TRBV7-9 with TRBJ2-3; the match to TRBD2 covers 10 bases. After removal of 1 base from V and 1 base from J, the junction contained 2 bases not matched to a gene. CDR1 SEHNR and CDR2 FQNEAQ come from the germline V gene (reference sequence). The CDR3 covers 16 residues. CDR3 sequence reads: CASSLGTSGGTDTQYF. CDR3 bases: TGTGCCAGCAGCTTAGGAACTAGCGGGGGCACAGATACGCAGTATTTT.

The CDR3 loop reads CASSWEGREQYF. Written as DNA, the CDR3 is TGTGCCAGCAGCTGGGAGGGGCGGGAGCAGTACTTC. The V and J genes are TRBV11-2 and TRBJ2-7; 7 nucleotides align to TRBD2. The CDR3 consists of 12 residues. CDR1 and CDR2 from the germline V gene are SGHAT and FQNNGV. V was clipped by 4 bases and J by 7 bases; unmatched bases: 4.

Concerning this clone: Other DNA sequences in the same sample also yield this CDR3. The chain recombines TRBV6-5 with TRBJ1-2; weak D call: TRBD1 (5 bases). Germline CDR1 is MNHEY and CDR2 is SVGAGI. The V gene lost 6 bases and the J gene lost 1 base, with 9 bases spanning the gap. The CDR3 totals 13 residues. The CDR3 protein is CASSYDSNYGYTF. For the CDR3, the DNA is TGTGCCAGCAGCTATGACAGTAACTATGGCTACACCTTC.

The J gene is TRBJ2-1, the V gene TRBV7-8, with D tentatively TRBD1 (5 bases). V lost 6 bases, J lost 7 bases, and 13 bases lay in between. Germline V gene lookup returns CDR1 SGHVS and CDR2 FQNEAQ. The CDR3 contains 13 residues. CDR3 bases: TGTGCCAGCAGTTCCCACGCAGGGAATGAGCAGTTCTTC. Protein product: CASSSHAGNEQFF.

This chain connects TRBV30 to TRBJ2-3, with a possible D match to TRBD2 (5 bases). Trimming took off 5 bases at V and 2 bases at J, with 8 bases between the two ends. The CDR3 sequence is 12 residues long. CDR1 and CDR2 (germline): GTSNPN, SVGIG (reference sequence). DNA for the CDR3: TGTGCCTGGGGACTCTACACAGATACGCAGTATTTT. Its protein product is CAWGLYTDTQYF.

The chain joins TRBV12-5 to TRBJ1-1; D possibly corresponds to TRBD1 (6 bases). Germline V CDR1 and CDR2: LGHNT, FRNRAP. V was shortened by 3 bases and J by 7 bases, with 12 bases between the two germline ends. The CDR3 loop spans 13 amino acids. In DNA form, the CDR3 reads TGTGCTAGTGGTTTCCCGGGACATATTGAAGCTTTCTTT. Protein product: CASGFPGHIEAFF.

The CDR3 here is CAWSVRRLAGTHEQFF. CDR3 DNA sequence: TGTGCCTGGAGTGTACGAAGACTAGCGGGAACGCATGAGCAGTTCTTC. J is TRBJ2-1 and V is TRBV30; 11 positions match TRBD2. The CDR3 has 16 residues. V was clipped by 0 bases and J by 8 bases; unmatched bases: 9. The germline V gene has CDR1 GTSNPN and CDR2 SVGIG (reference sequence).

This clone was detected only a few times. This chain links TRBV6-1 with TRBJ2-1; maybe TRBD2 (5 bases). The CDR3 contains 11 residues. Trimming pared 6 bases from V and 7 bases from J, leaving 7 bases between. Germline V gene lookup returns CDR1 MNHNS and CDR2 SASEGT. The chain's CDR3 is CASRRGNEQFF. For the CDR3, the DNA is TGTGCCAGCAGGAGAGGGAATGAGCAGTTCTTC.

The chain is built from TRBV9 and TRBJ1-6; TRBD1 agrees at 9 bases. The V gene's germline CDR1 is SGDLS and CDR2 YYNGEE. J was trimmed by 2 bases and V by 3 bases; bases with no gene match: 6. The CDR3 spans 17 residues. DNA for the CDR3: TGTGCCAGCAGCGCGACCGGGACAGGGACCTATAATTCACCCCTCCACTTT. This codes for CASSATGTGTYNSPLHF.

The V call is TRBV7-2, the J call TRBJ2-5; 7 bases are a match to TRBD2. V lost 1 base and J lost 4; bases outside the gene matches: 3. The CDR3 extends over 14 amino acids. Germline V gene sequence: CDR1 SGHTA, CDR2 FQGNSA. The CDR3 DNA reads TGTGCCAGCAGCTTAGGTCTAGCGGTAGAGACCCAGTACTTC. Amino acid sequence: CASSLGLAVETQYF.

CDR3 bases: TGTGCCTGGAGTGTCTCCCCGGACACTGAAGCTTTCTTT. Translation: CAWSVSPDTEAFF. The chain employs TRBV30 and TRBJ1-1; D unclear. There are 13 residues in the CDR3. Per the germline V gene, CDR1 is GTSNPN and CDR2 is SVGIG (reference sequence). Trimming removed 0 bases from V and 3 bases from J, with 8 bases in between.

J is TRBJ2-2 and V is TRBV6-6, with D hard to call. Germline V gene data show CDR1 as MNHNY and CDR2 as SVGAGI (reference sequence). The CDR3 contains 16 residues. Between the trimmed V and J ends, which lost 7 bases and 0 bases, there was a span of 15 bases. CDR3 nucleotide sequence: TGTGCCAGCACCCAAAAGTTGTCAGCGAACACCGGGGAGCTGTTTTTT. It yields the protein CASTQKLSANTGELFF.

The chain employs TRBV4-1 and TRBJ2-7; D is perhaps TRBD1 (6 bases). The germline V and J ends were trimmed by 5 bases and 6 bases, with 14 bases remaining between them. The CDR3 consists of 13 residues. Germline loops: CDR1 MGHRA, CDR2 YSYEKL. CDR3 DNA sequence: TGCGCCAGCAGCTTGACAGGCAGGAGCGAGCAGTACTTC. As protein: CASSLTGRSEQYF.

The chain uses TRBV27 and TRBJ1-1, with 12 bases fitting TRBD1. Germline V gene lookup returns CDR1 MNHEY and CDR2 SMNVEV (reference sequence). The CDR3 spans 15 residues. J lost 7 bases, V lost 5 bases, and 8 bases had no gene match. CDR3 coding DNA: TGTGCCAGCAGTCCGGGGACAGGGGGCGCCGGTGAAGCTTTCTTT. Its translation is CASSPGTGGAGEAFF.

As regards this clone: Other DNA sequences in the sample encode the same CDR3. The chain uses TRBV25-1 and TRBJ1-5; D is undetermined. The CDR3 runs 14 residues. V was pared by 2 bases and J by 5 bases, with 10 bases between. The V gene's germline CDR1 is MGHDK and CDR2 SYGVNS. Here the CDR3 DNA reads TGTGCCAGCAGTGAAGCGGGAATCGATCAGCCCCAGCATTTT. This sequence encodes CASSEAGIDQPQHF.

The chain uses TRBV6-1 and TRBJ2-1; 8 nucleotides match TRBD1. Trimming removed 5 bases from V and 6 bases from J; junction bases left unmatched: 0. CDR3 length equals 12 residues. CDR1 is MNHNS and CDR2 is SASEGT in the germline V gene. CDR3 residues: CASSQGANEQFF. CDR3 bases: TGTGCCAGCAGTCAGGGGGCCAATGAGCAGTTCTTC.

This rearrangement joins TRBV7-9 to TRBJ1-4; 10 nucleotides agree with TRBD1. Trimming took 6 bases from V and 6 from J; bases not matched to a gene: 7. The length of the CDR3 is 15 residues. Germline loops: CDR1 SEHNR, CDR2 FQNEAQ (reference sequence). This CDR3 reads CASRLPGTGDEKLFF. For the CDR3, the DNA is TGTGCCAGCAGGCTCCCTGGGACAGGGGATGAAAAACTGTTTTTT.

This chain uses TRBV15 with TRBJ1-4, with 9 nucleotides matching TRBD1. CDR3 size: 16 residues. Germline assignment: CDR1 LNHNV and CDR2 YYDKDF (reference sequence). V gave up 4 bases and J gave up 5 bases; unmatched junction bases: 8. The CDR3 reads CATSTGGTGRNEKLFF. As DNA, the CDR3 is TGTGCCACCAGCACCGGGGGGACAGGGAGAAATGAAAAACTGTTTTTT.

The rearrangement joins TRBV30 to TRBJ2-7; D not resolved. The ends were cut back, 5 bases at V and 0 bases at J, with 11 bases in the middle. Per germline, CDR1 GTSNPN and CDR2 SVGIG (reference sequence). This CDR3 spans 13 amino acids. Written as DNA, the CDR3 is TGTGCCTGGTGCTCCTATGCCTCCTACGAGCAGTACTTC. Encoded protein: CAWCSYASYEQYF.

The V and J genes are TRBV7-2 and TRBJ2-4, with TRBD1 matching 10 bases. There are 13 residues in the CDR3. The germline CDR1 and CDR2 sequences are SGHTA and FQGNSA. Trimming cost V 5 bases and J 8 bases; bases outside gene matches: 3. The CDR3 is CASSLGQGDIQYF. The CDR3 nucleotides read TGTGCCAGCAGCCTCGGACAGGGGGACATTCAGTACTTC.

This sequence joins TRBV7-8 and TRBJ2-1; 7 bases fit TRBD1. V gave up 5 bases and J gave up 4 bases; unmatched junction bases: 11. Germline CDR1 SGHVS, CDR2 FQNEAQ. The CDR3 is 16 amino acids. CDR3 in amino acids: CASSPQVGTAYNEQFF. The CDR3 DNA is TGTGCCAGCAGCCCCCAGGTAGGGACAGCATACAATGAGCAGTTCTTC. The whole variable domain, filled in from reference TRBV7-8 and TRBJ2-1, reads GAGVSQSPRYKVAKRGQDVALRCDPISGHVSLFWYQQALGQGPEFLTYFQNEAQLDKSGLPSDRFFAERPEGSVSTLKIQRTQQEDSAVYLCASSPQVGTAYNEQFFGPGTRLTVL.

This chain links TRBV7-6 with TRBJ1-1; D is perhaps TRBD1 (5 bases). V was cut by 8 bases and J by 4 bases, with 11 bases left in between. Germline V gene data show CDR1 as SGHVS and CDR2 as FNYEAQ. The CDR3 is 12 amino acids. This CDR3 is CASSPGGTEAFF. CDR3 in DNA: TGTGCCAGCTCCCCCGGGGGCACTGAAGCTTTCTTT.

This clone has only a few counts. The V gene is TRBV6-5, the J gene TRBJ1-6; no clear D. The germline V gene has CDR1 MNHEY and CDR2 SVGAGI. Trimming shortened V by 0 bases and J by 0 bases, and 6 bases separated the two germline ends. The CDR3 consists of 16 residues. The CDR3 sequence is CASSYSLSSYNSPLHF. The CDR3 region has the DNA TGTGCCAGCAGTTACTCCCTGAGCTCCTATAATTCACCCCTCCACTTT.

This clone has just one count. CDR3 in amino acids: CASSFFETGYSPLHF. CDR3 nucleotides: TGTGCCAGCAGCTTCTTCGAGACAGGGTATTCACCCCTCCACTTT. J is TRBJ1-6 and V is TRBV5-4; TRBD1 matches 7 bases. CDR3 length equals 15 residues. CDR1 SGHNT and CDR2 YYREEE come from the germline V gene (reference sequence). V was clipped by 2 bases and J by 8 bases; unmatched bases: 7.

On this clone: A read error may produce the germline difference seen at one junction end. CDR3 sequence (DNA): TGTTCCAGCAGCCAAGCGGGCTTTGAAGCTTTCTTT. It yields the protein CSSSQAGFEAFF. The chain links TRBV7-9 to TRBJ1-1, with unresolved D. Per the germline V gene, CDR1 is SEHNR and CDR2 is FQNEAQ (reference sequence). The CDR3 is 12 residues long.

The V gene is TRBV7-3, the J gene TRBJ2-1; tentatively, D is TRBD1 (6 bases). This CDR3 spans 13 amino acids. Trimming took 5 bases from V and 10 from J, leaving 15 bases between them. The germline gives CDR1 SGHTA, CDR2 FQGTGA. The CDR3 loop is CASSTQGDGEQFF. The CDR3 coding sequence is TGTGCCAGCAGCACACAGGGTGATGGGGAGCAGTTCTTC. Full variable domain (outside the CDR3, taken from reference TRBV7-3 and TRBJ2-1): GAGVSQTPSNKVTEKGKYVELRCDPISGHTALYWYRQSLGQGPEFLIYFQGTGAADDSGLPNDRFFAVRPEGSVSTLKIQRTERGDSAVYLCASSTQGDGEQFFGPGTRLTVL.